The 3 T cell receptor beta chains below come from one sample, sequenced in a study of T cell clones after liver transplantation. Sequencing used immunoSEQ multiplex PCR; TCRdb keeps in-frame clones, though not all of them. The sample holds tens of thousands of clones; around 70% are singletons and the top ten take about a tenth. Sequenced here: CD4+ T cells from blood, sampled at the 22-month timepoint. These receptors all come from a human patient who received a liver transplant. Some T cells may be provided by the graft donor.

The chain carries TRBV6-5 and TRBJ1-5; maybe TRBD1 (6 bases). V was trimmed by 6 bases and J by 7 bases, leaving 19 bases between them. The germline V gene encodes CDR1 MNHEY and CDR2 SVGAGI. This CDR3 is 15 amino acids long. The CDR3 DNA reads TGTGCCAGCAGAGACAAGGGGGGGGGCTGGCAGCCCCAGCATTTT. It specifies CASRDKGGGWQPQHF.

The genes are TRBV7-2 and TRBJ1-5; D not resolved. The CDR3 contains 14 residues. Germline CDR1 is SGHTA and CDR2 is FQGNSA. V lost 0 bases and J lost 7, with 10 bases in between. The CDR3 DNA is TGTGCCAGCAGCTTAGCGACCCGGGAGCAGCCCCAGCATTTT. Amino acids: CASSLATREQPQHF.

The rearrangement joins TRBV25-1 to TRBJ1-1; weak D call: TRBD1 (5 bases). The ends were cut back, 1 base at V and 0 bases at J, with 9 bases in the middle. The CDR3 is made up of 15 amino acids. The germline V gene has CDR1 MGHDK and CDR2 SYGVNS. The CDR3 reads CASSELEGVNTEAFF. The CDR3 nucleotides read TGTGCCAGCAGTGAATTGGAAGGGGTGAACACTGAAGCTTTCTTT.